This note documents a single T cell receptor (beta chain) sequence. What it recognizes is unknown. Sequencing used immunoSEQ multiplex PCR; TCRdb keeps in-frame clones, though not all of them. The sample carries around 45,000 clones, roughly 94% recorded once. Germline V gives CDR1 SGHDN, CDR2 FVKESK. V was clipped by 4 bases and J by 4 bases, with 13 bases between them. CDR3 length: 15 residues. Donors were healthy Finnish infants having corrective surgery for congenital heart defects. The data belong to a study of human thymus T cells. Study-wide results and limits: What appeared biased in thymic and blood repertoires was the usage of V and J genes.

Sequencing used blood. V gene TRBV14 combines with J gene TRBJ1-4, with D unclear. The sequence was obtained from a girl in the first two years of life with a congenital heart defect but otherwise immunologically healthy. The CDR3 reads CASSRPAVLNEKLFF. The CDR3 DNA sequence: TGTGCCAGCAGCCGCCCGGCGGTTCTTAATGAAAAACTGTTTTTT.